Sequencing of this T cell receptor beta chain was carried out in a study of T cell clonality in common variable immunodeficiency. General observations from the study: TCRbeta clonality was increased in CVID versus healthy controls. CVID patient heterogeneity limited repertoire-clinical complication correlations. CVID subjects shared fewer TCRbeta clones than healthy controls did.

This clone was seen repeatedly, ten times or more. The antigen remains undetermined. The read gets to within 3 residues of the CDR3 end, and the germline J gene fills in the rest. Most patients and controls had Caucasian heritage. CDR1 and CDR2 from the germline V gene are MNHEY and SVGEGT. V was clipped by 0 bases and J by 0 bases, with 12 bases between them. The CDR3 consists of 16 residues. Here immunoSEQ multiplex PCR was the method, and the copy in TCRdb shows in-frame clones only, minus some. The specimen has under 35,000 clones, none found just once. The V gene is TRBV6-2 or TRBV6-3, the J gene TRBJ2-7; TRBD1 might be the D (6 bases). This TCR was recovered from a person aged 18-70 years in good health. The sequenced sample consisted of peripheral blood mononuclear cells. The CDR3 is CASSYSGQTSSYEQYF. Partial CDR3 DNA: TGTGCCAGCAGTTACTCCGGACAGACGAGCTCCTACGAG.